One and the same sample provided the 8 T cell receptor beta chains below, sequenced in a study of monozygotic twins with inflammatory bowel disease. TCRdb reprocessed the 5' RACE reads, keeping one entry per CDR3 protein, no DNA. Here the sample table reports around 450,000 distinct CDR3 sequences. Specimen: blood. The receptors come from a human donor with ulcerative colitis or Crohn's disease, or a healthy co-twin of an affected twin (not recorded which).

V gene TRBV12-3 or TRBV12-4 combines with J gene TRBJ1-3. The CDR3 extends over 17 amino acids. This CDR3 reads CASSFGRGGTSGNTIYF.

The V and J genes are TRBV11-2 and TRBJ1-4. The CDR3 length is 16 residues. The germline V gene has CDR1 SGHAT and CDR2 FQNNGV. The CDR3: CASGLLGGNTNEKLFF.

CDR3: CASSEEGSYGYTF. The V gene is TRBV6-1, the J gene TRBJ1-2. CDR1 is MNHNS, CDR2 SASEGT, per germline. This CDR3 contains 13 residues.

CDR3 in amino acids: CASSGGRDRGLIGETQYF. This chain uses TRBV3-1 with TRBJ2-5; the TCRdb call, TRBD1, lacks DNA for checking. Germline V gene sequence: CDR1 LGHDT, CDR2 YNNKEL (reference sequence). The CDR3 consists of 18 residues.

The J gene is TRBJ2-7, the V gene TRBV11-2. The CDR3 spans 18 residues. Germline V lookup: CDR1 SGHAT, CDR2 FQNNGV. The CDR3 loop is CASSLRVSRTGANYEQYF.

J is TRBJ2-7 and V is TRBV2; the D gene TCRdb calls, TRBD2, cannot be checked with no DNA. Per the germline V gene, CDR1 is SNHLY and CDR2 is FYNNEI. This CDR3 has 14 residues. CDR3: CASGISGRAYEQYF. The variable domain in full, completed from reference TRBV2 and TRBJ2-7, reads EPEVTQTPSHQVTQMGQEVILRCVPISNHLYFYWYRQILGQKVEFLVSFYNNEISEKSEIFDDQFSVERPDGSNFTLKIRSTKLEDSAMYFCASGISGRAYEQYFGPGTRLTVT.

The chain couples TRBV5-5 to TRBJ1-2; absent DNA, TCRdb's TRBD1 call cannot be checked. The CDR3 loop spans 15 amino acids. Germline CDR1 is SGHKS and CDR2 is YYEKEE (reference sequence). This chain's CDR3 is CASSLAGTGNYGYTF. Full variable domain (remainder filled in from reference TRBV5-5 and TRBJ1-2): DAGVTQSPTHLIKTRGQQVTLRCSPISGHKSVSWYQQVLGQGPQFIFQYYEKEERGRGNFPDRFSARQFPNYSSELNVNALLLGDSALYLCASSLAGTGNYGYTFGSGTRLTVV.

The chain uses TRBV5-4 and TRBJ2-4. From germline, CDR1 is SGHNT and CDR2 YYREEE (reference sequence). This CDR3 is built from 14 residues. CDR3 loop: CASSLRGVSNIQYF. The variable domain in full, completed from reference TRBV5-4 and TRBJ2-4, reads ETGVTQSPTHLIKTRGQQVTLRCSSQSGHNTVSWYQQALGQGPQFIFQYYREEENGRGNFPPRFSGLQFPNYSSELNVNALELDDSALYLCASSLRGVSNIQYFGAGTRLSVL.